The 12 T cell receptor beta chains in this list originate from one sample, sequenced in a study of T cell responses to AZD1222 COVID-19 vaccine. Profiled with immunoSEQ multiplex PCR; TCRdb holds only in-frame clones, not every one. The top ten hold roughly 10% of the sample, which has around 80,000 clones, over 75% seen once. The sequencing used peripheral blood, collected 28 days after the second AZD1222 dose. These receptors were taken from an adult who received the AZD1222 COVID-19 vaccine.

CDR3 in DNA: TGTGCCAGCAGCCAAACAACCGGGACAGGTAATTCACCCCTCCACTTT. As protein: CASSQTTGTGNSPLHF. This chain joins TRBV4-2 and TRBJ1-6; 8 bases line up with TRBD1. J lost 6 bases, V lost 2 bases, and 6 bases had no gene match. Per germline, CDR1 LGHNA and CDR2 YNFKEQ. The CDR3 is 16 amino acids.

V usage is TRBV6-1 and J usage is TRBJ1-6; D may be TRBD1 (5 bases). This CDR3 comprises 16 residues. Trimming removed 4 bases at V and 0 bases at J, with 10 bases between. Germline CDR1 MNHNS, CDR2 SASEGT. CDR3 nucleotide sequence: TGTGCCAGCAGTGGCAGGGTGGGCTCCTATAATTCACCCCTCCACTTT. Encoded protein: CASSGRVGSYNSPLHF.

This clone was recorded a few times. The V call is TRBV18, the J call TRBJ1-6, with 9 bases fitting TRBD1. The CDR3 length is 14 residues. Germline V gene data show CDR1 as KGHSH and CDR2 as LQKENI. The V and J ends lost 6 bases and 9 bases, in that order; junction bases with no gene match: 6. CDR3 DNA sequence: TGTGCCAGCTCTCCCGGGACAGGGTTTTCACCCCTCCACTTT. Translating it yields CASSPGTGFSPLHF.

V is TRBV28 and J is TRBJ2-7; a possible D gene is TRBD2 (5 bases). There are 14 residues in the CDR3. With 5 bases removed from V and 2 bases from J, the gap between germline ends came to 13 bases. Germline lookup yields CDR1 MDHEN and CDR2 SYDVKM. CDR3 amino acids: CASSEGFNAYEQYF. Written as DNA, the CDR3 is TGTGCCAGCAGTGAGGGATTCAACGCCTACGAGCAGTACTTC.

The DNA for the CDR3 is TGTGCCAGCAGTTTAAACGATAATCAGCCCCAGCATTTT. Its protein product is CASSLNDNQPQHF. The rearrangement links TRBV12-3 or TRBV12-4 to TRBJ1-5; D unresolved. The V end was cut by 2 bases, the J end by 4 bases, with 6 bases between. The CDR3 runs 13 residues.

This clone appeared a few times. V usage is TRBV7-8 and J usage is TRBJ2-2; D unresolved. Germline values: CDR1 SGHVS, CDR2 FQNEAQ. The CDR3 is 14 amino acids. V gave up 5 bases and J gave up 2 bases, with 9 bases separating them. This chain's CDR3 is CASSRLPNTGELFF. CDR3 coding DNA: TGTGCCAGCAGCCGTCTCCCTAACACCGGGGAGCTGTTTTTT. The whole variable domain, remainder taken from reference TRBV7-8 and TRBJ2-2, is GAGVSQSPRYKVAKRGQDVALRCDPISGHVSLFWYQQALGQGPEFLTYFQNEAQLDKSGLPSDRFFAERPEGSVSTLKIQRTQQEDSAVYLCASSRLPNTGELFFGEGSRLTVL.

CDR3 DNA: TGTGCCAGCAGCTTGAGCGGGGCCGCCGTGTACGAGCAGTACTTC. It is translated as CASSLSGAAVYEQYF. The chain uses TRBV5-5 and TRBJ2-7; 7 bases map to TRBD2. CDR3 length: 15 amino acids. Germline V gives CDR1 SGHKS, CDR2 YYEKEE (reference sequence). Germline trimming cut 1 base from V and 4 bases from J; bases unmatched to any gene: 8.

The J gene is TRBJ2-1, the V gene TRBV10-1; D may be TRBD1 (5 bases). CDR1 is WNHNN, CDR2 SYGVQD, per germline (reference sequence). The CDR3 covers 16 residues. V was clipped by 1 base and J by 2 bases, with 12 bases between them. DNA of the CDR3: TGCGCCAGCAGTGAGTTCCAGGGCCCGACCTACAATGAGCAGTTCTTC. It specifies CASSEFQGPTYNEQFF.

This chain uses TRBV15 with TRBJ1-5; possible D gene TRBD1, 6 bases. The CDR3 has 16 residues. Germline assignment: CDR1 LNHNV and CDR2 YYDKDF (reference sequence). The ends were cut back, 8 bases at V and 3 bases at J, with 20 bases in the middle. The CDR3 nucleotides read TGTGCCACCCTAGGGGGTTTGGTAGCAAACAATCAGCCCCAGCATTTT. This gives the protein CATLGGLVANNQPQHF.

The V gene is TRBV19, the J gene TRBJ2-2, with D perhaps TRBD1 or TRBD2 (6 bases each). The CDR3 loop spans 16 amino acids. V lost 3 bases, J lost 7 bases, and 18 bases lay in between. The V gene's germline CDR1 is LNHDA and CDR2 SQIVND (reference sequence). This CDR3 is CASSILGGMSSGELFF. DNA for the CDR3: TGTGCCAGTAGTATCCTAGGGGGGATGAGTAGCGGGGAGCTGTTTTTT.

V and J are TRBV18 and TRBJ2-6; possibly TRBD2 for D (5 bases). Between the trimmed V and J ends, which lost 2 bases and 2 bases, there was a span of 10 bases. The CDR3 contains 16 residues. CDR1 is KGHSH, CDR2 LQKENI, per germline. For the CDR3, the DNA is TGTGCCAGCTCACCAGCGGGTCTCGCTGGGGCCAACGTCCTGACTTTC. The encoded protein is CASSPAGLAGANVLTF.

The chain employs TRBV30 and TRBJ2-3, with unresolved D. Germline V gene lookup returns CDR1 GTSNPN and CDR2 SVGIG (reference sequence). The germline V and J ends were trimmed by 1 base and 5 bases, with 28 bases remaining between them. The CDR3 runs 19 residues. Here the CDR3 DNA reads TGTGCCTGGAGTGGCCGCACTCTGCTCCGTCGCCCCGAAGGAGATACGCAGTATTTT. Amino acid sequence: CAWSGRTLLRRPEGDTQYF.